Listed below are T cell receptor beta chains from one sample, sequenced in a study of T cell responses to AZD1222 COVID-19 vaccine. Sequenced by immunoSEQ multiplex PCR; TCRdb stores in-frame clones only, minus some. The table has some 190,000 clones, around 89% seen once. The sequencing used peripheral blood, collected on day 0 of AZD1222 vaccination. All receptors come from an adult in good health. Both conserved end residues are trimmed from each CDR3. A clone size is listed for some rows: how often the clone was seen (once, few, many), or a class if it is expanded.

cdr3_aa	clone_size	v_call	j_call
ASSTDTVSGGPSRELF	NA	TRBV19	TRBJ2-2
ASRKGNTIY	NA	TRBV12-3/TRBV12-4	TRBJ1-3
ASSLAILRTDTQY	NA	TRBV7-2	TRBJ2-3
ASSLGTGHAEWEGSAKETQY	NA	TRBV9	TRBJ2-5
ASSLGTGQGNTEAF	once	TRBV27	TRBJ1-1
ASSPPKTGDGYT	few	TRBV9	TRBJ1-2
ASGTGQGLNYGYT	few	TRBV12-5	TRBJ1-2
ASSFQGATNEKLF	NA	TRBV27	TRBJ1-4
ASRPTPFSSYNEQF	NA	TRBV5-1	TRBJ2-1
ASSLSPGTGGSEAF	NA	TRBV7-9	TRBJ1-1
ASSLGGVVGQPQH	NA	TRBV11-2	TRBJ1-5
ASSIAQQGGLHSGANVLT	NA	TRBV19	TRBJ2-6
ASSLALGQLGTYEQY	NA	TRBV11-2	TRBJ2-7
ASSRLSGTGEFEQY	NA	TRBV7-8	TRBJ2-7
ASSLGGNYGYT	NA	TRBV5-4	TRBJ1-2
ASSYRQGYGYT	NA	TRBV2	TRBJ1-2
AWTQGGEQY	few	TRBV30	TRBJ2-7
ASSPRQGPGTEAF	once	TRBV28	TRBJ1-1
ASSFSLASTGELF	NA	TRBV11-3	TRBJ2-2
SVGREANVLT	NA	TRBV29-1	TRBJ2-6
ASSETGPDTQY	NA	TRBV12-3/TRBV12-4	TRBJ2-3
ASSLVAGGSYNEQF	NA	TRBV7-3	TRBJ2-1
ASSLRPDEQY	NA	TRBV7-8	TRBJ2-7
ASSLGGTGELF	NA	TRBV12-3/TRBV12-4	TRBJ2-2
ASSEVGRVDYGYT	once	TRBV2	TRBJ1-2
ASSPSLTGVAYNEQF	NA	TRBV7-2	TRBJ2-1
ASSFDRAIMNTEAF	NA	TRBV28	TRBJ1-1
ASSSYLAGNEQY	NA	TRBV13	TRBJ2-7
ASSYNSGANVLT	few	TRBV6-2/TRBV6-3	TRBJ2-6
ASSPAGGLGETQY	NA	TRBV5-4	TRBJ2-5
ASNKDRDGANVLT	NA	TRBV12-1	TRBJ2-6
ASSLGQDYEQY	NA	TRBV5-1	TRBJ2-7
ASSPDRDEQY	NA	TRBV5-1	TRBJ2-7
ASSGDRRNEKLF	NA	TRBV3-1/TRBV3-2	TRBJ1-4
ASSMDAGFGQETQY	NA	TRBV5-1	TRBJ2-5
ASSIGRAGGQETQY	once	TRBV19	TRBJ2-5
ASSQAQGHEQY	few	TRBV14	TRBJ2-7
ASSLLAGDSYEQY	NA	TRBV7-2	TRBJ2-7
ASSSYRAPEAF	once	TRBV7-6	TRBJ1-1
ASAWTSTDTQY	NA	TRBV6-5	TRBJ2-3
ASSSGTGPEAF	NA	TRBV6-5	TRBJ1-1
ASTPQGVFYNEQF	NA	TRBV9	TRBJ2-1
ASSLDRWTYNSPLH	many	TRBV5-1	TRBJ1-6
ASSSNGRSYEQY	NA	TRBV7-3	TRBJ2-7
ASSFGLAGASEQF	NA	TRBV11-3	TRBJ2-1
ASSDVGGDNEQF	NA	TRBV10-2	TRBJ2-1
ASSQGPNTQY	NA	TRBV3-1/TRBV3-2	TRBJ2-3
ASSSPGQGTDTQY	NA	TRBV28	TRBJ2-3
ASSPGFNTEAF	NA	TRBV14	TRBJ1-1
ASSATGIGNTIY	NA	TRBV9	TRBJ1-3
ASSYDGSGRNSPLH	NA	TRBV6-5	TRBJ1-6
ASIPDRGGTDTQY	NA	TRBV6-5	TRBJ2-3
ASSQGTGELF	NA	TRBV11-3	TRBJ2-2
SVRTGQNQPQH	NA	TRBV29-1	TRBJ1-5
ASKSTPNQPQH	NA	TRBV28	TRBJ1-5
ASRKQGASNQPQH	once	TRBV6-5	TRBJ1-5
AISDLYPIAAGELF	NA	TRBV10-3	TRBJ2-2
ASSSHYGYT	NA	TRBV28	TRBJ1-2